Listed below are T cell receptor beta chains from one sample, sequenced in a study of OX40 agonist ivuxolimab in advanced cancers. TCRdb's copy holds only in-frame clones and misses some; the assay was immunoSEQ multiplex PCR. This sample carries roughly 70,000 clones, roughly four fifths of them seen once, and the ten largest clones take more than 6.5%. Sequencing used CD4+ or CD8+ T cells sorted from blood, obtained in a trial of the OX40 agonist ivuxolimab. Receptors originate from an adult with an advanced solid tumor such as melanoma, head and neck, liver or kidney cancer. The CDR3 runs from the conserved cysteine through the conserved F or W. Each record gives: J gene, D gene, clone size, CDR3 length, V gene, CDR3 DNA, CDR3 protein. The D gene is left open where the match is weak. Clone sizes are given selectively: once, few, many, or a class where the clone is expanded.

j_call: TRBJ2-3
d_call: TRBD1
clone_size: .
cdr3_length: 15
v_call: TRBV2
cdr3_nt: TGTGCCAACAAAGGGGGGACAGGGGGCACAGATACGCAGTATTTT
cdr3_aa: CANKGGTGGTDTQYF

j_call: TRBJ1-3
d_call: .
clone_size: .
cdr3_length: 15
v_call: TRBV28
cdr3_nt: TGTGCCGCCGATGAGAGCCGCGATTTTGGAAACACCATATATTTT
cdr3_aa: CAADESRDFGNTIYF

j_call: TRBJ2-5
d_call: TRBD2
clone_size: once
cdr3_length: 14
v_call: TRBV5-4
cdr3_nt: TGTGCCAGCAGCTTTGGACTAGCGGAAGAGACCCAGTACTTC
cdr3_aa: CASSFGLAEETQYF

j_call: TRBJ2-1
d_call: .
clone_size: .
cdr3_length: 14
v_call: TRBV13
cdr3_nt: TGTGCCAGCAGCAACCGGATGGGAGTCGGAGTGCAGTTCTTC
cdr3_aa: CASSNRMGVGVQFF

j_call: TRBJ2-7
d_call: .
clone_size: .
cdr3_length: 11
v_call: TRBV6-1
cdr3_nt: TGTGCCAGCGGACGGGGTTACGAGCAGTACTTC
cdr3_aa: CASGRGYEQYF

j_call: TRBJ2-7
d_call: .
clone_size: .
cdr3_length: 15
v_call: TRBV7-2
cdr3_nt: TGTGCCAGCCGCTCCCAGGGGGGGTCCTCCTACGAGCAGTACTTC
cdr3_aa: CASRSQGGSSYEQYF

j_call: TRBJ2-4
d_call: .
clone_size: .
cdr3_length: 18
v_call: TRBV27
cdr3_nt: TGTGCCAGCAGTCCTTATTCCCTGACAGGCCTAGCCAAAAACATTCAGTACTTC
cdr3_aa: CASSPYSLTGLAKNIQYF

j_call: TRBJ2-7
d_call: .
clone_size: .
cdr3_length: 16
v_call: TRBV7-2
cdr3_nt: TGTGCCAGCAGCTCGACCAGGGGGGGAGGAGGGTACGAGCAGTACTTC
cdr3_aa: CASSSTRGGGGYEQYF

j_call: TRBJ2-3
d_call: .
clone_size: .
cdr3_length: 14
v_call: TRBV5-1
cdr3_nt: TGCGCCAGCAGCTCGTCCGGGACCCTGGTTTCTTGGTATTTT
cdr3_aa: CASSSSGTLVSWYF

j_call: TRBJ2-5
d_call: .
clone_size: .
cdr3_length: 14
v_call: TRBV6-6
cdr3_nt: TGTGCCAGCACCTACGGCCAGGAGAAAGAGACCCAGTACTTC
cdr3_aa: CASTYGQEKETQYF

j_call: TRBJ2-7
d_call: TRBD1
clone_size: .
cdr3_length: 14
v_call: TRBV19
cdr3_nt: TGTGCCAGTATCGGTTCCGACAGGGAATACGAGCAGTACTTC
cdr3_aa: CASIGSDREYEQYF

j_call: TRBJ2-1
d_call: TRBD2
clone_size: .
cdr3_length: 16
v_call: TRBV27
cdr3_nt: TGTGCCAGCAGTTTATTCCTAGCGGGGGGGGACGGTGAGCAGTTCTTC
cdr3_aa: CASSLFLAGGDGEQFF

j_call: TRBJ2-3
d_call: .
clone_size: .
cdr3_length: 15
v_call: TRBV10-2
cdr3_nt: TGCGCCAGCAGTGTCCAGCATGTAAGCACAGATACGCAGTATTTT
cdr3_aa: CASSVQHVSTDTQYF

j_call: TRBJ1-2
d_call: .
clone_size: few
cdr3_length: 16
v_call: TRBV28
cdr3_nt: TGTGCCAGCGTACCGGGCCCCTGGGAATTTAACTATGGCTACACCTTC
cdr3_aa: CASVPGPWEFNYGYTF

j_call: TRBJ2-3
d_call: .
clone_size: .
cdr3_length: 13
v_call: TRBV2
cdr3_nt: TGTGCCAGCAGTGAACCCTTAACAGATACGCAGTATTTT
cdr3_aa: CASSEPLTDTQYF

j_call: TRBJ1-2
d_call: TRBD1
clone_size: .
cdr3_length: 15
v_call: TRBV5-4
cdr3_nt: TGTGCCAGCAGCCTGGTGGACAGGGCTAACTATGGCTACACCTTC
cdr3_aa: CASSLVDRANYGYTF

j_call: TRBJ2-7
d_call: .
clone_size: .
cdr3_length: 13
v_call: TRBV28
cdr3_nt: TGTGCCAGCAGCCCCAAAGCCTACTACGAGCAGTACTTC
cdr3_aa: CASSPKAYYEQYF

j_call: TRBJ1-5
d_call: .
clone_size: .
cdr3_length: 13
v_call: TRBV30
cdr3_nt: TGTGCCTTGGGGCTGGATAGCAATCAGCCCCAGCATTTT
cdr3_aa: CALGLDSNQPQHF

j_call: TRBJ2-1
d_call: .
clone_size: .
cdr3_length: 13
v_call: TRBV9
cdr3_nt: TGTGCCAGCAGCGGTCCCTCCTACAATGAGCAGTTCTTC
cdr3_aa: CASSGPSYNEQFF